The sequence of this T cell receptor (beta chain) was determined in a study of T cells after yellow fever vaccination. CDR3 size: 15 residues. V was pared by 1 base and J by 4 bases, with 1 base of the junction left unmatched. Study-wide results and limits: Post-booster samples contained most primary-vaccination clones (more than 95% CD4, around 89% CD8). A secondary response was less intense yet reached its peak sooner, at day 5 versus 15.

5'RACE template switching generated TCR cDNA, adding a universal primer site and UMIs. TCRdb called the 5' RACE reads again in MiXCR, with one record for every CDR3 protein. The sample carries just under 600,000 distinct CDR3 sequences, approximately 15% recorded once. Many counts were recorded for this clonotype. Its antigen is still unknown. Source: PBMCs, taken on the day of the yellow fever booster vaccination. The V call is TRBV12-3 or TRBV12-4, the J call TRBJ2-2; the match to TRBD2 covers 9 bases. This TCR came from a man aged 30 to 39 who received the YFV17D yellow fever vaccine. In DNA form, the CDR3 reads TGTGCCAGCAGTTTAGGGGGACTAGCCACCGGGGAGCTGTTTTTT. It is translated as CASSLGGLATGELFF.